This T cell receptor (beta chain) comes out of a study of T cells in Graves' hyperthyroidism and ophthalmopathy. Study as a whole: Blood from the periphery was taken at initial diagnosis, before any treatment.

This clonotype was counted many times. The antigen remains undetermined. Regions amplified from RNA transcripts were the TCR beta CDR3 regions. A set of HTBI primers served as the primers for a first-round RT-PCR of the TCR CDR3. TCRdb processed the multiplex PCR reads anew with MiXCR; each CDR3 protein has one entry. The sample shows about 360,000 distinct CDR3 sequences, about a sixth of them seen only once. Any symptoms of ophthalmopathy came after the first hyperthyroidism diagnosis, from which the blood sample dates. Regarding the study as a whole: Blood shared most expanded thyroid clonotypes above 0.001.

The receptor's source is a woman between 18 and 29 years old with Graves' hyperthyroidism that later progressed to Graves' ophthalmopathy. Sequencing input: blood.

CDR3 coding DNA: TGTGCCAGCAGTCCCCCGGTTCGGGGCCCCAGACCCGCTGAGGGCAATGAGCAGTTCTTC. This sequence encodes CASSPPVRGPRPAEGNEQFF. V gene TRBV27 combines with J gene TRBJ2-1; either TRBD1 or TRBD2 may supply D (5 bases each). The germline V gene has CDR1 MNHEY and CDR2 SMNVEV (reference sequence). Trimming left V 5 bases short and J 6 bases short, with 32 bases between. This CDR3 contains 20 residues.